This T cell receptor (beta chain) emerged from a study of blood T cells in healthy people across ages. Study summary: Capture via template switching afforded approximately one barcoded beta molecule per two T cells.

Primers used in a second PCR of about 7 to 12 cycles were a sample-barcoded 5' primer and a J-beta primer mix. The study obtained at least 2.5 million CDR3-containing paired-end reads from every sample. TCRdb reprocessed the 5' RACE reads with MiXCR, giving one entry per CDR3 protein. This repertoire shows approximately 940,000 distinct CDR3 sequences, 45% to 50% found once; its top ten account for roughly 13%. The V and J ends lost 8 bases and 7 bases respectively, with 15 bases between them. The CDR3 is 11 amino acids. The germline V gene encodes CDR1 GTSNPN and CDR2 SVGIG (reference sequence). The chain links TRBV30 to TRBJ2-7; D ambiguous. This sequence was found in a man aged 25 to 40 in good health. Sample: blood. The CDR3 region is CARSSYNEQYF. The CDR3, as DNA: TGTGCCCGTTCCTCCTACAATGAGCAGTACTTC.